Below are 14 T cell receptor beta chains sequenced from a single sample in a study of HIV-infected patients and healthy controls. All unsorted peripheral T cells were captured because whole blood was used without fractionation. Alpha and beta constant-region primers primed reverse transcription of about 470 ng RNA. Alpha and beta chain libraries were made separately by chain-specific third strand synthesis with multiplexing indices. TCRdb passed the 5' RACE reads through MiXCR, listing each CDR3 protein once. The sample has approximately 22,000 distinct CDR3 sequences; 8.5% to 9% are singletons. Sequencing was performed on blood. These TCRs come from an adult in good health.

The CDR3 reads CASTAWAGTDTQYF. CDR3 bases: TGTGCCAGCACCGCTTGGGCCGGCACAGATACGCAGTATTTT. The chain couples TRBV27 to TRBJ2-3; D ambiguous. Germline-derived CDR1 and CDR2 are MNHEY and SMNVEV (reference sequence). Trimming stripped 7 bases from V and 1 base from J, with 12 bases between. This CDR3 region has 14 residues.

This clonotype was recorded at least ten times. The chain recombines TRBV6-5 with TRBJ1-2; 7 nucleotides line up with TRBD1. J lost 4 bases, V lost 6 bases, and 8 bases had no gene match. Germline V gives CDR1 MNHEY, CDR2 SVGAGI. The CDR3 has 14 amino acids. CDR3 amino acids: CASRHRQGPYGYTF. The CDR3 nucleotides are TGTGCCAGCAGACACAGACAGGGTCCCTATGGCTACACCTTC.

There are a few counts of this clonotype. This chain uses TRBV6-5 with TRBJ2-3; TRBD2 is a possible D gene (6 bases). V was clipped by 8 bases and J by 0 bases, with 9 bases between them. CDR1 is MNHEY, CDR2 SVGAGI, per germline. This CDR3 contains 13 residues. The CDR3 nucleotides are TGTGCCAGCGGGGGGATGAGCACAGATACGCAGTATTTT. This gives the protein CASGGMSTDTQYF.

At least ten counts were recorded for this clonotype. The J gene is TRBJ1-1, the V gene TRBV7-9; 7 nucleotides match TRBD1. Germline-derived CDR1 and CDR2 are SEHNR and FQNEAQ (reference sequence). CDR3 length: 12 residues. V was pared by 3 bases and J by 7 bases, with 2 bases of the junction left unmatched. The CDR3 DNA reads as TGTGCCAGCAGCTTCACAGGGGATGAAGCTTTCTTT. The encoded protein is CASSFTGDEAFF.

This clonotype was detected many times. V gene TRBV11-1 combines with J gene TRBJ2-7; 10 bases are a match to TRBD1. Trimming cost V 2 bases and J 5 bases; bases outside gene matches: 3. The CDR3 contains 14 residues. The germline gives CDR1 SGHAT, CDR2 FQDESV (reference sequence). The CDR3 sequence is CASSLIGTGDEQYF. The CDR3 DNA reads TGTGCCAGCAGCTTAATTGGGACAGGGGACGAGCAGTACTTC.

This clonotype was counted ten times or more. The chain joins TRBV4-3 to TRBJ2-6, with D unclear. CDR1 is LGHNA, CDR2 YSLEER, per germline. This CDR3 spans 17 amino acids. V was shortened by 6 bases and J by 0 bases, with 15 bases between the two germline ends. The CDR3 sequence is CASRSEQLLSGANVLTF. CDR3 bases: TGCGCCAGCAGGTCTGAGCAGCTCCTCTCTGGGGCCAACGTCCTGACTTTC.

This clonotype was recorded at least ten times. The gene calls are TRBV5-1 and TRBJ1-2; perhaps TRBD1 as D (5 bases). The V end lost 0 bases, the J end lost 8 bases, and 11 bases lay between the germline ends. Germline loops: CDR1 SGHRS, CDR2 YFSETQ. The CDR3 extends over 13 amino acids. CDR3 sequence: CASSLVGEDGYTF. The DNA of the CDR3 is TGCGCCAGCAGCTTGGTGGGGGAGGACGGCTACACCTTC.

This clonotype was seen a handful of times. This chain uses TRBV7-2 with TRBJ1-2, with D maybe TRBD1 (6 bases). Germline V gene data show CDR1 as SGHTA and CDR2 as FQGNSA. V was trimmed by 5 bases and J by 6 bases, leaving 19 bases between them. The CDR3 length is 15 residues. Here the CDR3 DNA reads TGTGCCAGCAGCCCCCCGGACAGAATGAAGGATGGCTACACCTTC. It specifies CASSPPDRMKDGYTF.

In its sample, this clonotype was seen many times. The rearrangement uses TRBV20-1 and TRBJ2-3; D tentatively reads TRBD1 or TRBD2 (5 bases each). V lost 6 bases to trimming and J lost 0 bases, with 16 bases between them. This CDR3 comprises 15 residues. Per germline, CDR1 DFQATT and CDR2 SNEGSKA (reference sequence). CDR3 sequence reads: CSAVPRGRSTDTQYF. CDR3 nucleotides: TGCAGTGCCGTCCCTCGGGGCCGAAGCACAGATACGCAGTATTTT.

This clonotype was recorded many times. The genes are TRBV5-1 and TRBJ2-2; D not certain. V shed 2 bases and J shed 4 bases, with 6 bases lying between them. Per the germline V gene, CDR1 is SGHRS and CDR2 is YFSETQ. This CDR3 spans 13 amino acids. The CDR3 region has the DNA TGCGCCAGCAGCTTTCTCTTCACCGGGGAGCTGTTTTTT. Its translation: CASSFLFTGELFF.

The genes are TRBV24-1 and TRBJ2-1; D is perhaps TRBD1 or TRBD2 (5 bases each). CDR1 KGHDR and CDR2 SFDVKD come from the germline V gene. This CDR3 contains 14 residues. Trimming removed 4 bases from V and 8 bases from J, with 14 bases in between. Here the CDR3 reads CATSEGRLFDEQFF. Here the CDR3 DNA reads TGTGCCACCAGTGAGGGACGCTTATTCGATGAGCAGTTCTTC.

This clonotype showed up many times. V gene TRBV28 combines with J gene TRBJ2-3; TRBD2 aligns across 10 bases. CDR1 and CDR2 from the germline V gene are MDHEN and SYDVKM. The V segment lost 2 bases and the J segment 3 bases; nucleotides outside the gene matches: 2. CDR3 length equals 15 residues. This CDR3 is CASSLRTSGTDTQYF. The CDR3 DNA is TGTGCCAGCAGTTTAAGGACTAGCGGAACAGATACGCAGTATTTT.

This rearrangement joins TRBV20-1 to TRBJ2-1; D gene ambiguous. The CDR3 runs 12 residues. Trimming left V 3 bases short and J 4 bases short, with 7 bases between. Germline-derived CDR1 and CDR2 are DFQATT and SNEGSKA (reference sequence). CDR3 in DNA: TGCAGTGCTAGCAGGTCGTACAATGAGCAGTTCTTC. It is translated as CSASRSYNEQFF.

In its sample, this clonotype was seen many times. The chain is built from TRBV28 and TRBJ2-1; either TRBD1 or TRBD2 may supply D (5 bases each). The CDR3 is 15 amino acids. V lost 5 bases to trimming and J lost 4 bases, with 15 bases between them. From germline, CDR1 is MDHEN and CDR2 SYDVKM. This CDR3 is CASSPSGRGYNEQFF. Written as DNA, the CDR3 is TGTGCCAGCAGTCCCTCGGGACGTGGATACAATGAGCAGTTCTTC. Using reference TRBV28 and TRBJ2-1 for the parts outside the CDR3, the full variable domain is DVKVTQSSRYLVKRTGEKVFLECVQDMDHENMFWYRQDPGLGLRLIYFSYDVKMKEKGDIPEGYSVSREKKERFSLILESASTNQTSMYLCASSPSGRGYNEQFFGPGTRLTVL.